This T cell receptor beta chain was recovered during a study of neoadjuvant anti-PD-1 for oral cavity cancer. For the study at large: Patients without progression got a fourth dose around day 43.

Assay used: immunoSEQ multiplex PCR; TCRdb lists only in-frame clones, some missing. The table includes some 30,000 clones, around four fifths detected once. Time point: after neoadjuvant nivolumab, at surgical resection. There are 16 residues in the CDR3. The ends lost 2 bases at V and 1 base at J; junction bases unmatched: 5. Looked up from germline, CDR1 is SGHTS and CDR2 is YDEGEE. J is TRBJ1-4 and V is TRBV5-8; TRBD1 matches 7 bases. The clonotype comes from a person between 40 and 80 years old with oral cavity squamous cell carcinoma. The specimen was PBMCs, collected after nivolumab (anti-PD-1) treatment. For the CDR3, the DNA is TGTGCCAGCAGCTTTGACAGGGCCAGAACTAATGAAAAACTGTTTTTT. This codes for CASSFDRARTNEKLFF.